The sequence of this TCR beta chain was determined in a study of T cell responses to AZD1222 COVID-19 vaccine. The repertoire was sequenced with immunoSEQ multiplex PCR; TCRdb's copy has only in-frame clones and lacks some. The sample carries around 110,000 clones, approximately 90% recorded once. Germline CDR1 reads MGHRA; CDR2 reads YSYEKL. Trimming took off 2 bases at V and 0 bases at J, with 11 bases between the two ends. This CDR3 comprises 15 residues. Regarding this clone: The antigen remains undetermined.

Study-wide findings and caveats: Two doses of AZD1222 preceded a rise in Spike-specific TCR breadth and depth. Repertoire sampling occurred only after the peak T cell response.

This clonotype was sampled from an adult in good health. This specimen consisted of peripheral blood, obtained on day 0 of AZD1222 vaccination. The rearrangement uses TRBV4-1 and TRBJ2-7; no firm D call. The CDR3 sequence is CASSQSVGVSYEQYF. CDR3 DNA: TGCGCCAGCAGCCAATCCGTCGGCGTCTCCTACGAGCAGTACTTC.